This TCR beta chain was documented in a study of blood T cells in healthy people across ages. Broader study findings: In the absence of known donor CMV status, changes in expanded clonotypes were possibly confounded.

The germline CDR1 and CDR2 sequences are SGHTA and FQGTGA. The CDR3 contains 15 residues. V shed 5 bases and J 9 bases; nucleotides not matched to a gene: 13. Through a sample-barcoded 5' primer and a J-beta primer mix, a second PCR was run for roughly 6 to 12 cycles. One entry per CDR3 protein, called by TCRdb with MiXCR from the 5' RACE reads. The sample consists of about 1.7 million distinct CDR3 sequences, roughly 28% of them appearing once. Each sample gave at least 6.5 million isolated PBMCs. With regard to this clonotype: What it binds is unknown.

Sequencing was carried out using blood. The chain employs TRBV7-3 and TRBJ2-1; 7 bases are shared with TRBD2. This receptor was obtained from a woman between 25 and 40 years old in good health. As DNA, the CDR3 is TGTGCCAGCAGCCCAGGGACTATGGGAAGCGGTGAGCAGTTCTTC. Residues: CASSPGTMGSGEQFF.